Below, 25 T cell receptor beta chains from the same sample are listed, as sequenced in a study of T cell responses to AZD1222 COVID-19 vaccine. The method was immunoSEQ multiplex PCR; TCRdb's version includes in-frame clones alone and lacks a portion of them. The profile shows 190,000 or so clones, roughly 92% of them singletons. This specimen was peripheral blood, taken 28 days after the second AZD1222 dose. These TCRs come from an adult who received the AZD1222 COVID-19 vaccine.

The chain joins TRBV19 to TRBJ1-5; D is unresolved. This CDR3 is 14 amino acids long. V lost 6 bases and J 5 bases, leaving 14 bases between the germline ends. The germline V gene has CDR1 LNHDA and CDR2 SQIVND (reference sequence). CDR3 bases: TGTGCCAGTAGGAGCGACGGAGCCCATCAGCCCCAGCATTTT. It yields the protein CASRSDGAHQPQHF.

This clone was seen more than once but under ten times. The V gene is TRBV27, the J gene TRBJ1-6; possibly TRBD1 for D (6 bases). The CDR3 length is 12 residues. The V and J ends lost 6 bases and 9 bases respectively, with 9 bases between them. In germline, CDR1 is MNHEY, CDR2 SMNVEV (reference sequence). CDR3 protein: CASSPGVSPLHF. DNA of the CDR3: TGTGCCAGCAGCCCAGGGGTTTCACCCCTCCACTTT.

The V gene is TRBV5-1, the J gene TRBJ2-5; 14 positions agree with TRBD2. The length of the CDR3 is 17 residues. Trimming cost V 0 bases and J 5 bases; bases outside gene matches: 6. Germline V CDR1 and CDR2: SGHRS, YFSETQ. The CDR3 here is CASSLGTTSGGAETQYF. The CDR3, as DNA: TGCGCCAGCAGCTTGGGTACGACTAGCGGGGGGGCGGAGACCCAGTACTTC.

The chain employs TRBV13 and TRBJ1-2; tentative D call: TRBD1 (5 bases). The germline gives CDR1 PRHDT, CDR2 FYEKMQ (reference sequence). The CDR3 extends over 15 amino acids. V was clipped by 0 bases and J by 2 bases, with 10 bases between them. In nucleotides, the CDR3 is TGTGCCAGCAGCTTAGGCCCAGGGACCAACTATGGCTACACCTTC. Protein: CASSLGPGTNYGYTF.

This clone came up once. This rearrangement joins TRBV12-3 or TRBV12-4 to TRBJ1-4; D gene ambiguous. The CDR3 contains 11 residues. The ends were cut back, 2 bases at V and 7 bases at J, with 2 bases in the middle. DNA of the CDR3: TGTGCCAGCAGTTTATTTGAAAAACTGTTTTTT. It codes for CASSLFEKLFF.

The rearrangement uses TRBV5-6 and TRBJ2-5, with D unclear. Germline V lookup: CDR1 SGHDT, CDR2 YYEEEE. Trimming left V 5 bases short and J 4 bases short, with 6 bases between. The CDR3 sequence is 11 residues long. The CDR3 protein is CASSLRETQYF. In nucleotides, the CDR3 is TGTGCCAGCAGTTTGAGAGAGACCCAGTACTTC.

The rearrangement links TRBV6-1 to TRBJ2-5, with 9 bases matching TRBD2. The CDR3 is made up of 19 amino acids. Trimming removed 3 bases from V and 5 bases from J; junction bases left unmatched: 19. Germline V gene sequence: CDR1 MNHNS, CDR2 SASEGT. The chain's CDR3 is CASSDPSGGPVATRETQYF. The CDR3 coding sequence is TGTGCCAGCAGTGATCCCAGCGGGGGGCCGGTGGCCACAAGGGAGACCCAGTACTTC.

CDR3 in DNA: TGTGCCAGCAGCCCAGGGAAGGGCTCTGGAAACACCATATATTTT. Its protein is CASSPGKGSGNTIYF. The gene calls are TRBV9 and TRBJ1-3; TRBD1 might be the D (5 bases). This CDR3 is built from 15 residues. The V end lost 4 bases, the J end lost 0 bases, and 11 bases lay between the germline ends. Per germline, CDR1 SGDLS and CDR2 YYNGEE. The variable domain in full, completed from reference TRBV9 and TRBJ1-3, reads DSGVTQTPKHLITATGQRVTLRCSPRSGDLSVYWYQQSLDQGLQFLIQYYNGEERAKGNILERFSAQQFPDLHSELNLSSLELGDSALYFCASSPGKGSGNTIYFGEGSWLTVV.

This chain joins TRBV5-1 and TRBJ2-5; TRBD2 matches at 11 bases. CDR1 SGHRS and CDR2 YFSETQ come from the germline V gene. V was clipped by 2 bases and J by 0 bases; unmatched bases: 3. The length of the CDR3 is 16 residues. The CDR3 DNA follows: TGCGCCAGCAGCTTCTCTAGCGGGGGGTACCAAGAGACCCAGTACTTC. As protein: CASSFSSGGYQETQYF.

The chain links TRBV28 to TRBJ1-1; possible D gene TRBD1, 5 bases. The CDR3 length is 14 residues. Per germline, CDR1 MDHEN and CDR2 SYDVKM. V lost 7 bases to trimming and J lost 1 base, with 13 bases between them. The CDR3 is CASTLGLANTEAFF. The CDR3 DNA is TGTGCCAGCACCCTGGGGCTGGCGAACACTGAAGCTTTCTTT.

The rearrangement uses TRBV9 and TRBJ1-1, with no clear D. This CDR3 contains 13 residues. Between the trimmed V and J ends, which lost 1 base and 2 bases, there was a span of 6 bases. Germline loops: CDR1 SGDLS, CDR2 YYNGEE. CDR3 region: CASSVSFNTEAFF. DNA of the CDR3: TGTGCCAGCAGCGTAAGTTTTAACACTGAAGCTTTCTTT.

The J gene is TRBJ1-2, the V gene TRBV10-3; a possible D gene is TRBD1 (5 bases). The CDR3 consists of 14 residues. The V gene lost 3 bases and the J gene lost 3 bases, with 11 bases spanning the gap. Germline CDR1 is ENHRY and CDR2 is SYGVKD. CDR3 bases: TGTGCCATCAGTGAAGACAGTGGCCACTATGGCTACACCTTC. It codes for CAISEDSGHYGYTF.

The chain carries TRBV6-1 and TRBJ2-6, with a tentative D call TRBD1 (5 bases). This CDR3 spans 20 amino acids. From germline, CDR1 is MNHNS and CDR2 SASEGT. V lost 2 bases to trimming and J lost 3 bases, with 23 bases between them. CDR3 nucleotides: TGTGCCAGCAGTGAAAGGAAGAAGGGGCGTTGGTTATTTGGGGCCAACGTCCTGACTTTC. Its protein is CASSERKKGRWLFGANVLTF.

The rearrangement uses TRBV5-1 and TRBJ1-2; D gene ambiguous. The CDR3 is 14 amino acids. V was shortened by 0 bases and J by 1 base, with 7 bases between the two germline ends. From germline, CDR1 is SGHRS and CDR2 YFSETQ. The DNA of the CDR3 is TGCGCCAGCAGCTTGGACCTCGATAACTATGGCTACACCTTC. Residues: CASSLDLDNYGYTF.

This rearrangement joins TRBV4-1 to TRBJ1-2, with 10 bases aligning to TRBD1. V trimming: 4 bases; J trimming: 5 bases; junction bases outside the gene matches: 10. This CDR3 is 16 amino acids long. The germline gives CDR1 MGHRA, CDR2 YSYEKL. The CDR3 sequence: CASSLGQGGVLYGYTF. The CDR3 bases are TGCGCCAGCAGCCTAGGACAGGGGGGGGTTTTATATGGCTACACCTTC.

The CDR3: CASSIGVQFNYGYTF. In nucleotides, the CDR3 is TGTGCCAGTAGTATTGGGGTACAGTTTAACTATGGCTACACCTTC. This sequence joins TRBV19 and TRBJ1-2; unclear D gene. The germline V gene has CDR1 LNHDA and CDR2 SQIVND (reference sequence). The length of the CDR3 is 15 residues. The V gene lost 3 bases and the J gene lost 1 base, with 12 bases spanning the gap.

The genes are TRBV30 and TRBJ1-1; unclear D gene. V lost 0 bases and J lost 7, with 9 bases in between. CDR1 and CDR2 from the germline V gene are GTSNPN and SVGIG (reference sequence). This CDR3 is built from 12 residues. CDR3 DNA sequence: TGTGCCTGGAGTGTACGCCGTGGTGAAGCTTTCTTT. Translated, it gives CAWSVRRGEAFF.

On this clone itself: The junction shows a germline mismatch at one end, possibly a read error. The CDR3 protein is CARSWGAGGRSGANVLTF. CDR3 DNA sequence: TGTGCCCGCAGCTGGGGGGCGGGGGGGCGTTCTGGGGCCAACGTCCTGACTTTC. This sequence joins TRBV5-4 and TRBJ2-6, with 9 nucleotides matching TRBD2. The germline V gene encodes CDR1 SGHNT and CDR2 YYREEE (reference sequence). The CDR3 runs to 18 residues.

CDR3 protein: CATSDPSRVAGELFF. The CDR3 coding sequence is TGTGCCACCAGTGACCCCTCCAGGGTCGCCGGGGAGCTGTTTTTT. V and J are TRBV24-1 and TRBJ2-2, with D perhaps matching TRBD1 (5 bases). V was cut by 4 bases and J by 6 bases, with 14 bases left in between. The CDR3 is made up of 15 amino acids. Germline V gene lookup returns CDR1 KGHDR and CDR2 SFDVKD.

The genes are TRBV11-2 and TRBJ2-7; D is possibly TRBD1 (5 bases). V lost 4 bases to trimming and J lost 2 bases, with 18 bases between them. The germline CDR1 and CDR2 sequences are SGHAT and FQNNGV. CDR3 length: 16 residues. This CDR3 is CASSSSFYRSPYEQYF. The CDR3 DNA reads as TGTGCCAGCAGCTCAAGCTTTTACAGGTCCCCCTACGAGCAGTACTTC.

The chain joins TRBV2 to TRBJ2-1, with TRBD2 identical over 14 bases. The CDR3 has 16 residues. V gave up 6 bases and J gave up 5 bases; unmatched junction bases: 6. Germline CDR1 SNHLY, CDR2 FYNNEI. CDR3 residues: CASRRLAGGPDNEQFF. The DNA for the CDR3 is TGTGCCAGCAGACGACTAGCGGGGGGGCCTGACAATGAGCAGTTCTTC.

V usage is TRBV15 and J usage is TRBJ1-3; D not certain. The CDR3 is 15 residues long. Looked up from germline, CDR1 is LNHNV and CDR2 is YYDKDF (reference sequence). The V gene lost 0 bases and the J gene lost 2 bases, with 8 bases spanning the gap. This chain's CDR3 is CATSRDSGTGNTIYF. CDR3 nucleotides: TGTGCCACCAGCAGAGATTCGGGTACTGGAAACACCATATATTTT.

This chain links TRBV28 with TRBJ1-2, with 7 bases identical to TRBD1. CDR3 length: 15 amino acids. The ends lost 7 bases at V and 8 bases at J; junction bases unmatched: 16. Germline V gene data show CDR1 as MDHEN and CDR2 as SYDVKM. CDR3 sequence reads: CASTSPGGGVYGYTF. CDR3 in DNA: TGTGCCAGCACTTCGCCGGGAGGGGGCGTATACGGCTACACCTTC.

This sequence joins TRBV2 and TRBJ1-5, with 9 bases identical to TRBD1. Losses at the gene ends were 6 bases for V and 0 bases for J; bases not matched to a gene: 15. The germline CDR1 and CDR2 sequences are SNHLY and FYNNEI. The CDR3 runs 19 residues. The CDR3 sequence: CASSAEGTGLRYSNQPQHF. The CDR3, as DNA: TGTGCCAGCAGCGCCGAGGGGACAGGGCTGCGATATAGCAATCAGCCCCAGCATTTT.

The chain recombines TRBV6-2 or TRBV6-3 with TRBJ1-1, with D perhaps TRBD1 (5 bases). This CDR3 is 12 amino acids long. From germline, CDR1 is MNHEY and CDR2 SVGEGT. With 4 bases removed from V and 7 bases from J, the gap between germline ends came to 10 bases. CDR3 nucleotides: TGTGCCAGCAGTTTGGGGACGGGTGAAGCTTTCTTT. Protein product: CASSLGTGEAFF.